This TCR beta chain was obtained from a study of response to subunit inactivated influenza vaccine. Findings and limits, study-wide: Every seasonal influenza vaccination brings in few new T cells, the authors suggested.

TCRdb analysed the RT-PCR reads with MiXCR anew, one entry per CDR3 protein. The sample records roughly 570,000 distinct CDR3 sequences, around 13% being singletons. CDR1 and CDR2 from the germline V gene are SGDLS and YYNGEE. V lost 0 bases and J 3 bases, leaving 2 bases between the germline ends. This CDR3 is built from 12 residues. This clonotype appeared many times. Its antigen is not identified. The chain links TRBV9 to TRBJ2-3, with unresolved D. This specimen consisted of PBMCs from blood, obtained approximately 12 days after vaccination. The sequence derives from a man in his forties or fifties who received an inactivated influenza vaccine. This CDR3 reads CASSVGTDTQYF. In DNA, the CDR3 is TGTGCCAGCAGCGTAGGAACAGATACGCAGTATTTT.